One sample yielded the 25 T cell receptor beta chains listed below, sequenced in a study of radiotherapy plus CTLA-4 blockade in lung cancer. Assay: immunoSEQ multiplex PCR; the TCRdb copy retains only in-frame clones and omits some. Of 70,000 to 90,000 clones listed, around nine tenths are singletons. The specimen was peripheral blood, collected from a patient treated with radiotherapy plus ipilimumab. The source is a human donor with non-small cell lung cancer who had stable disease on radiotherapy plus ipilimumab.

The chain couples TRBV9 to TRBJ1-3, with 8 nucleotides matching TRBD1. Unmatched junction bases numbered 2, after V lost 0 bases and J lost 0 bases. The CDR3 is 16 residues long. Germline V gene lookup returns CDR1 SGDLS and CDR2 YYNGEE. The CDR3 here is CASSVDTGGSGNTIYF. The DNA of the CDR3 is TGTGCCAGCAGCGTAGACACAGGGGGCTCTGGAAACACCATATATTTT.

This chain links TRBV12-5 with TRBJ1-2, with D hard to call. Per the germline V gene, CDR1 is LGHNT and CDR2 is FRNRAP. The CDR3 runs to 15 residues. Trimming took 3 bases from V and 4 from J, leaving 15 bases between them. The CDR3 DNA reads TGTGCTAGTGGTTTCCGAACCCTGGGCGGCTATGGCTACACCTTC. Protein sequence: CASGFRTLGGYGYTF.

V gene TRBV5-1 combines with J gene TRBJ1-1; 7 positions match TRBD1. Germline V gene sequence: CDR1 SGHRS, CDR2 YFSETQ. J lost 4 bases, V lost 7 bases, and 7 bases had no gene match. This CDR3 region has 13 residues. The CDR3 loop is CASRQGGGTEAFF. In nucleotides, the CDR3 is TGCGCCAGCCGACAGGGTGGAGGCACTGAAGCTTTCTTT.

The CDR3 sequence is CASREGFSSPLHF. CDR3 sequence (DNA): TGCGCCAGCAGGGAGGGCTTCTCATCACCCCTCCACTTT. The rearrangement uses TRBV5-1 and TRBJ1-6; D is ambiguous. V gave up 5 bases and J gave up 10 bases, with 13 bases separating them. CDR1 and CDR2 (germline): SGHRS, YFSETQ. The CDR3 runs to 13 residues.

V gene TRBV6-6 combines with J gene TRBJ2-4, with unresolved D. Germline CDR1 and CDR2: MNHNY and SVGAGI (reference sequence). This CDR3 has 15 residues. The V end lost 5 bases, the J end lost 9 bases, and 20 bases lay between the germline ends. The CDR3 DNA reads TGTGCCAGCAGTCGCCCCCAGAGTGGCAGGTTCATTCAGTACTTC. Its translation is CASSRPQSGRFIQYF.

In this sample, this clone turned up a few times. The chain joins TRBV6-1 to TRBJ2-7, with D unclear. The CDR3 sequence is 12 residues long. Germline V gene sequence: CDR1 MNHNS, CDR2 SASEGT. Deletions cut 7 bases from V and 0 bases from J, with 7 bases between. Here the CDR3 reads CASMGNSYEQYF. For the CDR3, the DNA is TGTGCCAGCATGGGCAACTCCTACGAGCAGTACTTC.

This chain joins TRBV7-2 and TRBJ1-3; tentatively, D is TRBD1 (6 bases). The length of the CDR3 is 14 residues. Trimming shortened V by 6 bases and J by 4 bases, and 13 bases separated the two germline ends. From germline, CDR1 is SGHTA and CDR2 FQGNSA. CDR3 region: CASRIGGSGNTIYF. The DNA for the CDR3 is TGTGCCAGCAGAATAGGGGGATCCGGAAACACCATATATTTT.

The CDR3 loop reads CASSQDRVQTNTEAFF. The CDR3 nucleotides are TGCGCCAGCAGCCAAGATCGAGTCCAGACGAACACTGAAGCTTTCTTT. The rearrangement links TRBV4-1 to TRBJ1-1, with D uncertain. Trimming removed 0 bases at V and 1 base at J, with 12 bases between. Germline V gene lookup returns CDR1 MGHRA and CDR2 YSYEKL. The CDR3 is 16 amino acids.

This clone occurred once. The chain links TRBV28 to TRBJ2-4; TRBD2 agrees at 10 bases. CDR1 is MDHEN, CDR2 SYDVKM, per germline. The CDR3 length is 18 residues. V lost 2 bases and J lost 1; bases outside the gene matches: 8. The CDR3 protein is CASSLTSGEEPAKNIQYF. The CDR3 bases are TGTGCCAGCAGTTTAACTAGCGGGGAAGAACCGGCCAAAAACATTCAGTACTTC.

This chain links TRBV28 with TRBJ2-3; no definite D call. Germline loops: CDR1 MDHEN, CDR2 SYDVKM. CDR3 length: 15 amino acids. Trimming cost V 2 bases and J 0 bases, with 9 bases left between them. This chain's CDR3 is CASSLGATSTDTQYF. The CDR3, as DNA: TGTGCCAGCAGTTTAGGTGCGACTAGCACAGATACGCAGTATTTT.

The CDR3, as DNA: TGCAGTGGACTGAACACTGAAGCTTTCTTT. Translating gives CSGLNTEAFF. The chain uses TRBV20-1 and TRBJ1-1; D remains ambiguous. CDR1 DFQATT and CDR2 SNEGSKA come from the germline V gene (reference sequence). The CDR3 is 10 residues long. Trimming removed 7 bases at V and 0 bases at J, with 3 bases between.

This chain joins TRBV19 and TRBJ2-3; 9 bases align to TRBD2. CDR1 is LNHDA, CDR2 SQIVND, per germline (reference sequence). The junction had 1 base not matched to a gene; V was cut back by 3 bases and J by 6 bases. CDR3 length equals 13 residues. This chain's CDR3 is CASSIGLADTQYF. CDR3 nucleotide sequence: TGTGCCAGTAGTATTGGACTAGCGGATACGCAGTATTTT.

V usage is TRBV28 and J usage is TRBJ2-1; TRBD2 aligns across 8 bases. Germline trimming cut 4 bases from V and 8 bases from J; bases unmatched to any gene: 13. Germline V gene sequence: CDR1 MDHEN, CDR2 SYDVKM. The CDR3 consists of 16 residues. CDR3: CASSSYSSGRMHEQFF. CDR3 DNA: TGTGCCAGCAGTTCTTATTCCAGCGGGAGAATGCATGAGCAGTTCTTC.

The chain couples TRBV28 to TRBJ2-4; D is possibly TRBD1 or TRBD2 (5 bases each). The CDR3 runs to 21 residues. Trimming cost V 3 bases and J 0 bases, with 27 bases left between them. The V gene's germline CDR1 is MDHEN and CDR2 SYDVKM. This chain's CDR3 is CASSLANGGLGSDLAKNIQYF. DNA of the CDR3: TGTGCCAGCAGTTTGGCGAATGGGGGATTGGGCAGTGATCTAGCCAAAAACATTCAGTACTTC.

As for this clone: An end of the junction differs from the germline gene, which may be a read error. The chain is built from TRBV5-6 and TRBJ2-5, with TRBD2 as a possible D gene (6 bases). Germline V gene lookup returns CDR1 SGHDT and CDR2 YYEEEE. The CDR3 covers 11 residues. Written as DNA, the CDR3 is TGTGCCAGCAGCCTGGGACTCTTGTTCGACTTC. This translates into CASSLGLLFDF. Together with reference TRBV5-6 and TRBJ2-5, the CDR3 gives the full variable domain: DAGVTQSPTHLIKTRGQQVTLRCSPKSGHDTVSWYQQALGQGPQFIFQYYEEEERQRGNFPDRFSGHQFPNYSSELNVNALLLGDSALYLCASSLGLLFDFGPGTRLLVL.

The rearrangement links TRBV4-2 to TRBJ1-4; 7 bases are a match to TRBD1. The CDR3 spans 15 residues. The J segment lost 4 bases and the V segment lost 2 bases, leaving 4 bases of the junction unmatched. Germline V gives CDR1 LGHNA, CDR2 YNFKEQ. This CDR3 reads CASSQPDRYNEKLFF. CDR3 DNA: TGTGCCAGCAGCCAACCGGACAGGTATAATGAAAAACTGTTTTTT.

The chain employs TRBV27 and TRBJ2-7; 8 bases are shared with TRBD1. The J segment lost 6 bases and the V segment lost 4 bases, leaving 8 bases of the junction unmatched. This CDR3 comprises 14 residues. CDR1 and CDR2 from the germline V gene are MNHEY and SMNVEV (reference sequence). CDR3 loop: CASSWGNRGSEQYF. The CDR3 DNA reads TGTGCCAGCAGTTGGGGGAACAGGGGGTCCGAGCAGTACTTC.

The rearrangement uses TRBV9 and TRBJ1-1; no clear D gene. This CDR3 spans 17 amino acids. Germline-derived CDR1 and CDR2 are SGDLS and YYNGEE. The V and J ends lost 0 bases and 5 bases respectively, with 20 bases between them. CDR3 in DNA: TGTGCCAGCAGCGTAGGACCCTGGGAGGTGGTGGATACTGAAGCTTTCTTT. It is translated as CASSVGPWEVVDTEAFF.

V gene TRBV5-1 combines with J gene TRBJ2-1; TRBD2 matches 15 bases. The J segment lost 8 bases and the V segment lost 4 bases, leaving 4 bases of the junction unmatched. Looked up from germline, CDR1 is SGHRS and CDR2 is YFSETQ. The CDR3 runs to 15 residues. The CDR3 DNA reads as TGCGCCAGCAGCCTTCGGACTAGCGGGGGGGATGAGCAGTTCTTC. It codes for CASSLRTSGGDEQFF. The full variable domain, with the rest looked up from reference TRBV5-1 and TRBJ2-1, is KAGVTQTPRYLIKTRGQQVTLSCSPISGHRSVSWYQQTPGQGLQFLFEYFSETQRNKGNFPGRFSGRQFSNSRSEMNVSTLELGDSALYLCASSLRTSGGDEQFFGPGTRLTVL.

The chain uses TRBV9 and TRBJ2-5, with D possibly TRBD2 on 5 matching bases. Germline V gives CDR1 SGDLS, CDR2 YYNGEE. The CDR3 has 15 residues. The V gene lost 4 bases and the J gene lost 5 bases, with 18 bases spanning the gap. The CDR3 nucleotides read TGTGCCAGCAGCCCCCGAGGCCGAGCGGTGGAGACCCAGTACTTC. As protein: CASSPRGRAVETQYF.

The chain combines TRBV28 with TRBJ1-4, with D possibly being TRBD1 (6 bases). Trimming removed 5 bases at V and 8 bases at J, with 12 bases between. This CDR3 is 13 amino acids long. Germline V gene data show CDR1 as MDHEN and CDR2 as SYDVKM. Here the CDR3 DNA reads TGTGCCAGCAGTCTGACAGGCCGAGAAAAACTGTTTTTT. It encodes CASSLTGREKLFF.

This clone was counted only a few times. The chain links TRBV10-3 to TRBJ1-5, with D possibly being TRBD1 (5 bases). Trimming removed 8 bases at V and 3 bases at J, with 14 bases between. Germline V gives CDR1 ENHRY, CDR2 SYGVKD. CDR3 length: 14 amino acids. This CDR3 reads CAIGGVGNNQPQHF. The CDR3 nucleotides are TGTGCCATCGGAGGGGTAGGGAACAATCAGCCCCAGCATTTT.

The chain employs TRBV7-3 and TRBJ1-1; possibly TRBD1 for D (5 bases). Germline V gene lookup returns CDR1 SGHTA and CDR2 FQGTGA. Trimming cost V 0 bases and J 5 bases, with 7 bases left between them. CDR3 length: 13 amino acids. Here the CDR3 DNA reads TGTGCCAGCAGCTTAACTTGGGGGACTGAAGCTTTCTTT. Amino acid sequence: CASSLTWGTEAFF.

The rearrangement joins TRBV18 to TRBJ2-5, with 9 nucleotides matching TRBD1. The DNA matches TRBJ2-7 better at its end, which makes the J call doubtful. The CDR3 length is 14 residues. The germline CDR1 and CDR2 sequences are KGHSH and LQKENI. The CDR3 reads CASSSGTGNSEQYF. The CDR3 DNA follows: TGTGCCAGCTCATCCGGGACAGGGAATAGCGAGCAGTACTTC.

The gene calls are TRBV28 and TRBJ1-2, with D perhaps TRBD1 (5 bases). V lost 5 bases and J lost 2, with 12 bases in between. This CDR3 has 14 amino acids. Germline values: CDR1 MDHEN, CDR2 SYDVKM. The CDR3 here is CASSPGATNYGYTF. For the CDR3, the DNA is TGTGCCAGCAGTCCTGGGGCCACCAACTATGGCTACACCTTC.